This T cell receptor beta chain was sequenced in a study of siplizumab effects on memory and regulatory T cells (dated by TCRdb to 2018 to 2020). As for the study more broadly: The study examined how the anti-CD2 antibody siplizumab affects alloreactive T-cell subsets in allogeneic mixed lymphocyte reactions built from human PBMCs. General study outcomes and caveats: About 75-96% of proliferating CD4+ or CD8+ clones could not be given a naive or memory phenotype. Because sequences below about 10^-5 frequency were poorly captured, only a minor fraction of alloreactive clones could be mapped to unstimulated subsets. Among mappable alloreactive CD4+ clones, the Treg-derived fraction averaged around 63% with siplizumab versus 25% to 30% in control reactions. The cumulative frequency of alloreactive sequences that could be traced back to unstimulated CD4+ memory T cells was significantly reduced by siplizumab. Unstimulated naive T cells appeared more diverse than memory T cells, and naive cells seemed to contribute substantially to the alloresponse. The suppressive function of proliferating Tregs from siplizumab cultures was not functionally confirmed.

The germline V gene (reference sequence) sets CDR1 to SGHKS and CDR2 to YYEKEE. V is pared back by 3 bases and J by 6 bases, with 10 bases lying between the germline termini. Measured from the cysteine to the phenylalanine, the CDR3 is 13 residues long. The read is trimmed to its CDR3 DNA, 39 bases read in frame from base 1. The library was obtained by the immunoSEQ multiplex PCR assay. About 10^5 TCR templates per sample were assayed by the deep sequencing platform. Genomic DNA extracted from sorted T cells was used for TCRbeta CDR3 sequencing. The study's own analysis went as follows. The R programming language was used for clonal analysis of the TCRbeta CDR3 data. Unstimulated samples were compared with post-reaction CFSE-low samples to define alloreactive CD4+ and CD8+ clones. Alloreactive CD4+ clones were assigned to regulatory or non-regulatory origin by matching sequences to sorted unstimulated Treg and non-Treg repertoires. In TCRdb, the immuneACCESS table is reduced to in-frame sequences with V and J assigned. These tables do not hold every clone; where another copy was compared, an unresolved V gene accounts for under half, and the others remain unexplained. D and trimming come from the DNA, and the V and J calls and clone size come from that table. The sample profile shows nearly 95,000 clones; nearly 95% of them were found once. The ten most abundant clones make up approximately 0.3% of the sample.

TCRbeta CDR3 sequencing was performed on sorted unstimulated T cells and on proliferating T cells recovered from mixed lymphocyte reactions. Fresh whole blood from fewer than twelve HLA-typed healthy donors was used to isolate PBMCs. To map where alloreactive clones came from, CD4+ non-regulatory T cells in the unstimulated state were FACS-sorted. In regard to this clone: The antigen it binds to is not known. No base qualities exist here, and no much larger clone lies one base off it.

Recombination joined TRBV5-5 with TRBJ2-1; no D segment can be confidently identified. The sample taken for sequencing was non-Treg CD4+ T cells sorted from blood. Interpreted using the paper, the cell subset or site label stands for: FACS-sorted unstimulated CD4+ non-regulatory T cells. The sequence was obtained from a human donor in good health. The CDR3 protein sequence reads: CASSWVRSNEQFF. The DNA sequence is given as TGTGCCAGCAGCTGGGTTAGGTCCAATGAGCAGTTCTTC.